This TCR beta chain originates from a study of blood T cells in healthy people across ages. Combining a sample-barcoded 5' primer with a J-beta primer mix, a second PCR ran for about 7 to 11 cycles. Sequencing recovered at least 2.5 million CDR3-containing paired-end reads from each sample. MiXCR was run by TCRdb on the 5' RACE reads, yielding one entry per CDR3 protein. The profile covers 600,000 to 850,000 distinct CDR3 sequences, with 20% to 25% appearing a single time and 9.4% taken by the ten largest. As regards this clonotype: The target antigen is unknown.

Study-wide findings and caveats: Possibly confounding the expanded clonotype changes was the fact that donor CMV status was unknown.

The same data also went into a second study, on T cells of mothers and their children. That publication notes: The study recruited three healthy Caucasian mothers and their six children as donors. Overlap in related mother-child pairs always slightly exceeded unrelated pairs, never significantly.

The specimen was blood. The clonotype originates from a boy under 18 in good health.

Here the CDR3 DNA reads TGTGCCAGCAGCCAGGGGAGGGGGCAACGGGAGCAGTACTTC. The encoded protein is CASSQGRGQREQYF. The chain uses TRBV3-1 and TRBJ2-7; D possibly matches TRBD1 or TRBD2 (7 bases each). Trimming took 3 bases from V and 7 from J, leaving 16 bases between them. The CDR3 is 14 amino acids. Germline CDR1 and CDR2: LGHDT and YNNKEL (reference sequence).